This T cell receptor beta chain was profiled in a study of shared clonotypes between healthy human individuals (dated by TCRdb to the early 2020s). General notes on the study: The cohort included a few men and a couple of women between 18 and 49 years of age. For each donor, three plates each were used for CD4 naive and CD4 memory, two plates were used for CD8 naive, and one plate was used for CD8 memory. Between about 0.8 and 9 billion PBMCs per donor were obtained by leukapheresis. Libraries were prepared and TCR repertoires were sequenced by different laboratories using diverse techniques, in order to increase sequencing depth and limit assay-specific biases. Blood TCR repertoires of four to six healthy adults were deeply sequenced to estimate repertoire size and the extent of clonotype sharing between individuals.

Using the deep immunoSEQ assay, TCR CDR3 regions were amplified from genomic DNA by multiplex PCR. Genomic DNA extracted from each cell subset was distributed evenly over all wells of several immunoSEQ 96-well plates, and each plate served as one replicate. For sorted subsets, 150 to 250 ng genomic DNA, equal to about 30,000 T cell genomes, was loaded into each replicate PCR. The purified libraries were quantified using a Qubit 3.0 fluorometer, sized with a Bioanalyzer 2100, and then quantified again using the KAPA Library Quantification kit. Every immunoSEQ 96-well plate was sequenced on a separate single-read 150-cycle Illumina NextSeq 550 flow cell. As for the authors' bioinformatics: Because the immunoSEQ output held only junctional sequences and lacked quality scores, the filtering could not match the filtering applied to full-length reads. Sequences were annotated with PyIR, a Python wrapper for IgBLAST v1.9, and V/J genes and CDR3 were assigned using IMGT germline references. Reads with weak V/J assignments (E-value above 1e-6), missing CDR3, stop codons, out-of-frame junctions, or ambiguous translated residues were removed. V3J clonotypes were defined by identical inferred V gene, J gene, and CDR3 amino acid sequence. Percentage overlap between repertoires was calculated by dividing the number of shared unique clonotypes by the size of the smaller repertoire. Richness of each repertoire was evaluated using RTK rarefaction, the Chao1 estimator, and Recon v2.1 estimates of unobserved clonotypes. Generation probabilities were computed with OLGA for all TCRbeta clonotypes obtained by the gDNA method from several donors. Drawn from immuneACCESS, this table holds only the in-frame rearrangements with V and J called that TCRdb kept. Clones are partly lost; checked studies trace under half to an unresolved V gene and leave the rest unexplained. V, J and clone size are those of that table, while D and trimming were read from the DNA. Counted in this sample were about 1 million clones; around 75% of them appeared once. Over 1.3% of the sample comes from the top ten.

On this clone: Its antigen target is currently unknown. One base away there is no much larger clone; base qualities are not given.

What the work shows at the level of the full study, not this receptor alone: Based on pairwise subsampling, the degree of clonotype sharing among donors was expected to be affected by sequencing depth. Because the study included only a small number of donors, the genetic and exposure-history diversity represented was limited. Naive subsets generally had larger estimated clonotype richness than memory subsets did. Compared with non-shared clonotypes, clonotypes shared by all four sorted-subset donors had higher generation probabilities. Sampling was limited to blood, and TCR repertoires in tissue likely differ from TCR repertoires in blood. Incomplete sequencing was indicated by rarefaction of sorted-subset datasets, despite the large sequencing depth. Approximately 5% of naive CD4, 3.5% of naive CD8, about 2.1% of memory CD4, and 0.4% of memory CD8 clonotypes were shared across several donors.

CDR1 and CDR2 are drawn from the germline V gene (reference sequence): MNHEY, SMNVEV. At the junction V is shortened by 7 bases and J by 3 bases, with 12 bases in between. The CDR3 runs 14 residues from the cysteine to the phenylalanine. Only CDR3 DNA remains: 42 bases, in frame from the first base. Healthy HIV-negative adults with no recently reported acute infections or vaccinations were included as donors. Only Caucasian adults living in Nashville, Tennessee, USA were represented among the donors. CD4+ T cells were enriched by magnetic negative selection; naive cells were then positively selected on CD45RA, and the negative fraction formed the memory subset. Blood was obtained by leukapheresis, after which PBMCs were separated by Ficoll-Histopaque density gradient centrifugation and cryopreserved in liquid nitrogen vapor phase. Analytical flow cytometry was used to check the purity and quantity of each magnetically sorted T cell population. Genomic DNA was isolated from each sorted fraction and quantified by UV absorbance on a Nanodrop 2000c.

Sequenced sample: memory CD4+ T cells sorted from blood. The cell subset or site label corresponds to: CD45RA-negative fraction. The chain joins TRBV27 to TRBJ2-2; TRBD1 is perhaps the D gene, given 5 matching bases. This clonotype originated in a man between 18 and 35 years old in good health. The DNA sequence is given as TGTGCCAGCACCAAAGACAGTTACACCGGGGAGCTGTTTTTT. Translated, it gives CASTKDSYTGELFF.